The rows below give T cell receptor beta chains drawn from one sample of a study of T cell responses to AZD1222 COVID-19 vaccine. Here immunoSEQ multiplex PCR was the method, and the copy in TCRdb shows in-frame clones only, minus some. This table has over 150,000 clones, 92% appearing once. Specimen: peripheral blood, collected on day 0 of MenACWY control vaccination. The receptors were gathered from an adult in good health. Both conserved end residues are part of each CDR3.

V gene	J gene	CDR3 protein
TRBV6-2/TRBV6-3	TRBJ1-2	CASSYVGVGYTF
TRBV9	TRBJ2-1	CASSVGLAGDYYNEQFF
TRBV24-1	TRBJ1-1	CATSGGTEAFF
TRBV5-8	TRBJ2-1	CASSPYKSSYNEQFF
TRBV25-1	TRBJ2-1	CASSPPGSSSYNEQFF
TRBV7-2	TRBJ1-2	CASSLSPGIGGLSYGYTF
TRBV27	TRBJ1-1	CASSLSPLGVEAFF
TRBV7-9	TRBJ1-2	CASSLERDRGSYTF
TRBV6-2/TRBV6-3	TRBJ2-1	CASSYPGTNPYNEQFF
TRBV9	TRBJ2-7	CASSVIAGSSEQYF
TRBV14	TRBJ2-2	CASSLWTGRNTGELFF
TRBV7-6	TRBJ2-1	CASSLVKTGTSGRAADEQFF
TRBV9	TRBJ1-5	CASGGDGQPQHF
TRBV28	TRBJ2-5	CASRPFRGGETQYF
TRBV6-5	TRBJ1-1	CASIARGWNTEAFF
TRBV30	TRBJ1-6	CACFEGGDYSPLHF
TRBV6-2/TRBV6-3	TRBJ2-3	CASSTYGLATDTQYF
TRBV29-1	TRBJ1-2	CSVETGSYGYTF
TRBV5-1	TRBJ2-1	CASSSRGLAGGGFF
TRBV27	TRBJ2-1	CASSLGQGENEQFF
TRBV27	TRBJ2-3	CASSPSGLSSTDTQYF
TRBV3-1/TRBV3-2	TRBJ2-7	CASSYGTGGNEQYF
TRBV7-5	TRBJ1-3	CARSRSTEAGNTIYF
TRBV12-5	TRBJ2-2	CASGLDPRTVGGNPGELFF
TRBV10-3	TRBJ2-7	CAISALPGGGGYEQYF
TRBV7-6	TRBJ1-3	CASSPTGQFGNTIYF
TRBV30	TRBJ1-5	CAWSSSGTENQPQHF
TRBV3-1/TRBV3-2	TRBJ1-5	CASSQGGASQPQHF
TRBV24-1	TRBJ1-5	CATSDPGQGFNQPQHF
TRBV9	TRBJ1-3	CASSVTDSGNTIYF
TRBV27	TRBJ2-1	CASSSPLGGTGGNEQFF
TRBV7-2	TRBJ1-2	CASSLIQGANYGYTF
TRBV7-2	TRBJ1-1	CASSQRGNTEAFF
TRBV7-2	TRBJ2-3	CASSFGDGDTQYF